This T cell receptor (beta chain) was profiled in a study of shared clonotypes between healthy human individuals. Study-level findings and limits: In several donors, around 4.8% of naive CD4 clonotypes appeared in common. Donor clonotype sharing was expected to depend on sequencing depth.

Assay runs were performed at deep level. Assay used: immunoSEQ multiplex PCR; TCRdb lists only in-frame clones, some missing. The repertoire holds over a million clones, over 95% seen once, with approximately 1.2% in the top ten. Germline V gene data show CDR1 as MNHEY and CDR2 as SMNVEV (reference sequence). The CDR3 runs to 15 residues. The J segment lost 2 bases and the V segment lost 3 bases, leaving 3 bases of the junction unmatched. About this clone: What it recognizes is unknown. Other DNA sequences within the sample encode an identical CDR3.

Material for sequencing was naive CD4+ T cells sorted from blood. Subset of the sample: CD45RA+ positively selected. The sequence derives from a man younger than 40 in good health. This sequence joins TRBV27 and TRBJ2-7; 11 bases agree with TRBD1. This CDR3 reads CASSLRDRGTYEQYF. The CDR3 bases are TGTGCCAGCAGTTTGCGGGACAGGGGGACCTACGAGCAGTACTTC.